One sample yielded the 20 T cell receptor beta chains listed below, sequenced in a study of T cells in Graves' hyperthyroidism and ophthalmopathy. Researchers took RNA transcripts and amplified the TCR beta CDR3 regions from them. The TCR CDR3 was amplified in a first-round RT-PCR using the HTBI primer set. A single record per CDR3 protein comes from TCRdb applying MiXCR to the multiplex PCR reads. This table has around 600,000 distinct CDR3 sequences, 12% to 15% appearing once. Sequencing was carried out using blood. Receptor source: a woman under 30 with Graves' ophthalmopathy.

Ten or more counts support this clonotype. The CDR3 DNA follows: TGTGCCAGCAGCTCGCATGGGACTAGCGGGAGGTATACGCAGTATTTT. This gives the protein CASSSHGTSGRYTQYF. The V gene is TRBV6-2 or TRBV6-3, the J gene TRBJ2-3; TRBD2 matches 15 bases. Germline V gene data show CDR1 as MNHEY and CDR2 as SVGEGT. CDR3 size: 16 residues. After removal of 6 bases from V and 7 bases from J, the junction contained 8 bases not matched to a gene.

The V gene is TRBV6-1, the J gene TRBJ2-1; D unclear. V was trimmed by 3 bases and J by 6 bases, leaving 9 bases between them. There are 13 residues in the CDR3. CDR1 is MNHNS, CDR2 SASEGT, per germline. The CDR3 region is CASSDAWGNEQFF. The CDR3 coding sequence is TGTGCCAGCAGTGACGCTTGGGGCAATGAGCAGTTCTTC.

V and J are TRBV5-6 and TRBJ2-5; 8 bases line up with TRBD1. J lost 5 bases, V lost 1 base, and 10 bases had no gene match. Germline V gene sequence: CDR1 SGHDT, CDR2 YYEEEE. The CDR3 is 16 residues long. CDR3 in DNA: TGTGCCAGCAGCTTGATGGGGGCTTACAGGGGGGAGACCCAGTACTTC. Amino acid sequence: CASSLMGAYRGETQYF.

In its sample, this clonotype was seen a few times. This chain links TRBV11-3 with TRBJ2-1, with D possibly matching TRBD1 (6 bases). The CDR3 loop spans 16 amino acids. V lost 2 bases, J lost 5 bases, and 16 bases lay in between. Germline values: CDR1 SGHNT, CDR2 YENEEA. DNA for the CDR3: TGTGCCAGCAGCTTATTTGCGGACAGTCTAAACAATGAGCAGTTCTTC. It specifies CASSLFADSLNNEQFF.

This clonotype was counted ten times or more. The rearrangement uses TRBV29-1 and TRBJ2-1, with a tentative D call TRBD1 (6 bases). V was clipped by 7 bases and J by 0 bases, with 16 bases between them. The CDR3 extends over 15 amino acids. The V gene's germline CDR1 is SQVTM and CDR2 ANQGSEA. CDR3 sequence: CSADQGRSSYNEQFF. CDR3 in DNA: TGCAGCGCCGACCAGGGGCGAAGCTCCTACAATGAGCAGTTCTTC.

This clonotype was seen many times. The J gene is TRBJ2-1, the V gene TRBV20-1, with TRBD1 identical over 8 bases. In germline, CDR1 is DFQATT, CDR2 SNEGSKA (reference sequence). J lost 0 bases, V lost 0 bases, and 7 bases had no gene match. The CDR3 loop spans 17 amino acids. As DNA, the CDR3 is TGCAGTGCTAGAGATATCAGGACAGGGAGCTCCTACAATGAGCAGTTCTTC. Its translation is CSARDIRTGSSYNEQFF.

This clonotype was seen repeatedly, ten times or more. The V call is TRBV7-2, the J call TRBJ1-2; no clear D gene. Trimming took 1 base from V and 4 from J, leaving 10 bases between them. This CDR3 spans 14 amino acids. Germline loops: CDR1 SGHTA, CDR2 FQGNSA. The CDR3 DNA is TGTGCCAGCAGCTTAGATGTACCTGGCTATGGCTACACCTTC. Amino acid sequence: CASSLDVPGYGYTF.

The sample holds a few counts of this clonotype. The chain combines TRBV4-2 with TRBJ1-2, with 8 bases that match TRBD1. Germline V lookup: CDR1 LGHNA, CDR2 YNFKEQ. This CDR3 has 15 residues. Losses at the gene ends were 1 base for V and 1 base for J; bases not matched to a gene: 2. The CDR3 DNA sequence: TGTGCCAGCAGCCAAGCAGGGGGCGGTAACTATGGCTACACCTTC. This gives the protein CASSQAGGGNYGYTF.

This clonotype turned up a few times. This chain joins TRBV5-6 and TRBJ2-2; D is unresolved. Germline V gene lookup returns CDR1 SGHDT and CDR2 YYEEEE. The CDR3 extends over 13 amino acids. With 0 bases removed from V and 10 bases from J, the gap between germline ends came to 10 bases. The CDR3 region has the DNA TGTGCCAGCAGCTTGGTCGATGGTGAGGAGCTGTTTTTT. As protein: CASSLVDGEELFF.

This chain connects TRBV19 to TRBJ2-1; TRBD1 or TRBD2 may be the D gene (5 bases each). This CDR3 has 14 amino acids. Looked up from germline, CDR1 is LNHDA and CDR2 is SQIVND (reference sequence). Trimming left V 9 bases short and J 6 bases short, with 18 bases between. CDR3: CASRDLTPPNEQFF. The CDR3 DNA reads as TGTGCCAGCAGGGACCTAACCCCACCCAATGAGCAGTTCTTC. The variable domain in full, completed from reference TRBV19 and TRBJ2-1, reads DGGITQSPKYLFRKEGQNVTLSCEQNLNHDAMYWYRQDPGQGLRLIYYSQIVNDFQKGDIAEGYSVSREKKESFPLTVTSAQKNPTAFYLCASRDLTPPNEQFFGPGTRLTVL.

This clonotype appeared many times. This sequence joins TRBV4-1 and TRBJ2-1; a possible D gene is TRBD1 (5 bases). Trimming shortened V by 1 base and J by 4 bases, and 14 bases separated the two germline ends. The CDR3 runs 16 residues. CDR1 and CDR2 (germline): MGHRA, YSYEKL. The CDR3: CASSQGEGDGYNEQFF. The CDR3 nucleotides are TGCGCCAGCAGCCAAGGGGAAGGGGATGGGTACAATGAGCAGTTCTTC.

This clonotype was seen ten or more times. This rearrangement joins TRBV6-2 or TRBV6-3 to TRBJ2-7; D gene unclear. V lost 3 bases and J 3 bases, leaving 9 bases between the germline ends. Germline V gives CDR1 MNHEY, CDR2 SVGEGT. The CDR3 is 13 residues long. CDR3 region: CASSYTADYEQYF. CDR3 DNA: TGTGCCAGCAGTTATACGGCAGACTACGAGCAGTACTTC.

This clonotype turned up a few times. The chain links TRBV24-1 to TRBJ2-7; a possible D gene is TRBD1 (6 bases). Germline lookup yields CDR1 KGHDR and CDR2 SFDVKD. Trimming stripped 5 bases from V and 2 bases from J, with 12 bases between. This CDR3 has 14 amino acids. The CDR3 loop is CATSAGHPPYEQYF. DNA for the CDR3: TGTGCCACCAGTGCGGGACACCCACCCTACGAGCAGTACTTC.

This clonotype was observed many times. The chain uses TRBV28 and TRBJ2-7; no definite D call. The V end lost 3 bases, the J end lost 2 bases, and 11 bases lay between the germline ends. This CDR3 contains 14 residues. Germline CDR1 reads MDHEN; CDR2 reads SYDVKM. For the CDR3, the DNA is TGTGCCAGCAGTTTCCCTCCTGACCCCTACGAGCAGTACTTC. It encodes CASSFPPDPYEQYF.

This clonotype was recorded many times. J is TRBJ2-5 and V is TRBV9; D possibly corresponds to TRBD2 (7 bases). V shed 0 bases and J shed 4 bases, with 13 bases lying between them. Germline CDR1 SGDLS, CDR2 YYNGEE. This CDR3 has 15 amino acids. CDR3 in DNA: TGTGCCAGCAGCGTAGCGGGGGGCAGTAGAGAGACCCAGTACTTC. Encoded protein: CASSVAGGSRETQYF.

The chain carries TRBV6-1 and TRBJ2-1, with TRBD2 matching 10 bases. J was trimmed by 6 bases and V by 5 bases; bases with no gene match: 7. The CDR3 is 15 amino acids. Germline V gives CDR1 MNHNS, CDR2 SASEGT. The CDR3 here is CASSSGTSVSNEQFF. The DNA of the CDR3 is TGTGCCAGCAGTTCCGGGACTAGCGTTTCCAATGAGCAGTTCTTC.

A few counts support this clonotype. V usage is TRBV20-1 and J usage is TRBJ2-4; D is unresolved. CDR3 size: 13 residues. The ends were cut back, 6 bases at V and 6 bases at J, with 15 bases in the middle. CDR1 is DFQATT, CDR2 SNEGSKA, per germline (reference sequence). CDR3 residues: CSAVRSETNIQYF. The DNA of the CDR3 is TGCAGTGCCGTCCGGTCAGAAACAAACATTCAGTACTTC.

The chain is built from TRBV10-3 and TRBJ2-3; D possibly matches TRBD1 or TRBD2 (5 bases each). Germline loops: CDR1 ENHRY, CDR2 SYGVKD. The CDR3 covers 13 residues. The ends were cut back, 6 bases at V and 4 bases at J, with 11 bases in the middle. CDR3 loop: CAIRGTLADTQYF. CDR3 DNA sequence: TGTGCCATCAGGGGGACGCTGGCAGATACGCAGTATTTT.

This clonotype was seen many times. The chain links TRBV6-1 to TRBJ1-2; D is undetermined. CDR3 length equals 14 residues. V gave up 2 bases and J gave up 4 bases, with 11 bases separating them. Germline-derived CDR1 and CDR2 are MNHNS and SASEGT. The CDR3 nucleotides are TGTGCCAGCAGTGAACGGGCAGAAGTCTATGGCTACACCTTC. Residues: CASSERAEVYGYTF.

Ten or more counts support this clonotype. The chain couples TRBV12-3 or TRBV12-4 to TRBJ1-4, with D perhaps matching TRBD1 (5 bases). CDR3 length: 15 amino acids. Between the trimmed V and J ends, which lost 3 bases and 8 bases, there was a span of 16 bases. CDR3: CASSLRRGSGEKLFF. CDR3 DNA sequence: TGTGCCAGCAGTTTGAGGAGGGGATCAGGAGAAAAACTGTTTTTT.